These 27 T cell receptor beta chains were sequenced from one sample in a study of blood T cell repertoires in COVID-19. Sequencing was performed with immunoSEQ multiplex PCR; in TCRdb, only in-frame clones are kept and a portion is missing. The sample includes more than 150,000 clones, roughly four fifths of them seen just once. The sequenced material came from peripheral blood. These receptors were obtained from a woman aged 40 to 49 with acute or convalescent COVID-19.

The V call is TRBV5-1, the J call TRBJ1-1; perhaps TRBD1 as D (5 bases). Looked up from germline, CDR1 is SGHRS and CDR2 is YFSETQ. CDR3 length: 14 residues. V was trimmed by 1 base and J by 0 bases, leaving 7 bases between them. The CDR3 DNA reads TGCGCCAGCAGCTTGACAGGTATGAACACTGAAGCTTTCTTT. It is translated as CASSLTGMNTEAFF. Together with reference TRBV5-1 and TRBJ1-1, the CDR3 gives the full variable domain: KAGVTQTPRYLIKTRGQQVTLSCSPISGHRSVSWYQQTPGQGLQFLFEYFSETQRNKGNFPGRFSGRQFSNSRSEMNVSTLELGDSALYLCASSLTGMNTEAFFGQGTRLTVV.

The J gene is TRBJ1-5, the V gene TRBV6-5; TRBD1 aligns across 8 bases. The CDR3 has 14 amino acids. The trim removed 8 bases at V and 6 bases at J, leaving 9 bases unmatched. Germline V gene sequence: CDR1 MNHEY, CDR2 SVGAGI. The CDR3 is CASGSGQGSQPQHF. The CDR3 DNA reads as TGTGCCAGCGGCTCTGGACAGGGTAGTCAGCCCCAGCATTTT.

V and J are TRBV7-3 and TRBJ2-5; D is possibly TRBD1 (6 bases). Trimming cost V 2 bases and J 7 bases, with 11 bases left between them. This CDR3 has 13 amino acids. Germline CDR1 reads SGHTA; CDR2 reads FQGTGA. The CDR3 here is CASSLEGVSTQYF. The CDR3 DNA reads TGTGCCAGCAGCTTAGAGGGGGTTTCGACCCAGTACTTC.

V gene TRBV10-2 combines with J gene TRBJ1-5; 8 nucleotides align to TRBD1. V lost 3 bases and J lost 6; bases outside the gene matches: 7. CDR3 size: 15 residues. Germline assignment: CDR1 WSHSY and CDR2 SAAADI. The CDR3 nucleotides are TGCGCCAGCAGTGACCGACAGGGGTTAGGTCAGCCCCAGCATTTT. Translated: CASSDRQGLGQPQHF.

This chain connects TRBV18 to TRBJ2-3; no firm D call. The length of the CDR3 is 13 residues. CDR1 is KGHSH and CDR2 is LQKENI in the germline V gene. Trimming shortened V by 7 bases and J by 3 bases, and 11 bases separated the two germline ends. CDR3 bases: TGTGCCAGCTGCCCATCGCTAACAGATACGCAGTATTTT. This translates into CASCPSLTDTQYF.

The chain joins TRBV4-2 to TRBJ1-1; D uncertain. The V end lost 1 base, the J end lost 1 base, and 10 bases lay between the germline ends. This CDR3 has 15 residues. Germline V gives CDR1 LGHNA, CDR2 YNFKEQ. The CDR3 reads CASSQVLNSNTEAFF. The CDR3 coding sequence is TGTGCCAGCAGCCAAGTCTTAAATTCGAACACTGAAGCTTTCTTT.

This clone has a count of ten or more. V gene TRBV3-1 (or the pseudogene TRBV3-2) combines with J gene TRBJ1-6, with unresolved D. The CDR3 covers 15 residues. Trimming stripped 2 bases from V and 7 bases from J, with 12 bases between. Germline V gives CDR1 LGHDT, CDR2 YNNKEL (reference sequence). CDR3 sequence reads: CASSQLRHRNSPLHF. CDR3 DNA sequence: TGTGCCAGCAGCCAACTTCGGCACAGAAATTCACCCCTCCACTTT.

The J gene is TRBJ2-3, the V gene TRBV19, with 8 bases aligning to TRBD2. The CDR3 consists of 21 residues. V lost 4 bases and J lost 2; bases outside the gene matches: 23. From germline, CDR1 is LNHDA and CDR2 SQIVND (reference sequence). The CDR3, as DNA: TGTGCCAGTAGTAACACCCGCGCGGGTTTTGAGCGGGGGCCTATCACAGATACGCAGTATTTT. This sequence encodes CASSNTRAGFERGPITDTQYF.

The V call is TRBV10-3, the J call TRBJ2-7; TRBD1 matches at 10 bases. V shed 6 bases and J 3 bases; nucleotides not matched to a gene: 5. This CDR3 spans 14 amino acids. Per the germline V gene, CDR1 is ENHRY and CDR2 is SYGVKD. CDR3 amino acids: CAIRRTGGFYEQYF. The CDR3 region has the DNA TGTGCCATCAGGAGGACAGGGGGATTCTACGAGCAGTACTTC.

The chain carries TRBV29-1 and TRBJ1-1; 9 bases align to TRBD1. The ends lost 7 bases at V and 4 bases at J; junction bases unmatched: 4. The CDR3 consists of 12 residues. Germline V gene data show CDR1 as SQVTM and CDR2 as ANQGSEA. This chain's CDR3 is CSGGQGSTEAFF. In DNA form, the CDR3 reads TGCAGCGGCGGACAGGGGAGCACTGAAGCTTTCTTT.

The J gene is TRBJ2-7, the V gene TRBV5-1, with D unresolved. Trimming cost V 0 bases and J 6 bases, with 10 bases left between them. In germline, CDR1 is SGHRS, CDR2 YFSETQ. The CDR3 sequence is 13 residues long. The CDR3 protein is CASSLDAGSEQYF. DNA of the CDR3: TGCGCCAGCAGCTTGGATGCCGGGTCCGAGCAGTACTTC. Using reference TRBV5-1 and TRBJ2-7 for the parts outside the CDR3, the full variable domain is KAGVTQTPRYLIKTRGQQVTLSCSPISGHRSVSWYQQTPGQGLQFLFEYFSETQRNKGNFPGRFSGRQFSNSRSEMNVSTLELGDSALYLCASSLDAGSEQYFGPGTRLTVT.

This clone has a count of ten or more. The genes are TRBV3-1 (or the pseudogene TRBV3-2) and TRBJ1-5; 8 bases line up with TRBD1. The junction had 18 bases not matched to a gene; V was cut back by 4 bases and J by 7 bases. Germline values: CDR1 LGHDT, CDR2 YNNKEL (reference sequence). This CDR3 is built from 18 residues. As DNA, the CDR3 is TGTGCCAGCAGCCCCATTTTTCCTGGGACAGGCTGGTCCCAGCCCCAGCATTTT. Translating gives CASSPIFPGTGWSQPQHF.

CDR3 region: CSVDGEGKETQYF. CDR3 DNA: TGCAGCGTCGATGGCGAGGGAAAAGAGACCCAGTACTTC. This rearrangement joins TRBV29-1 to TRBJ2-5, with D possibly matching TRBD2 (5 bases). CDR1 is SQVTM and CDR2 is ANQGSEA in the germline V gene. The V gene lost 6 bases and the J gene lost 3 bases, with 14 bases spanning the gap. The CDR3 sequence is 13 residues long.

V usage is TRBV19 and J usage is TRBJ1-3; D may be TRBD1 (6 bases). Trimming took off 3 bases at V and 3 bases at J, with 9 bases between the two ends. CDR3 length: 14 amino acids. From germline, CDR1 is LNHDA and CDR2 SQIVND (reference sequence). CDR3 region: CASSIRDNGNTIYF. The CDR3 region has the DNA TGTGCCAGTAGTATCCGGGACAATGGAAACACCATATATTTT.

The gene calls are TRBV5-1 and TRBJ1-4; D gene ambiguous. Per the germline V gene, CDR1 is SGHRS and CDR2 is YFSETQ. The CDR3 is made up of 13 amino acids. The V gene lost 4 bases and the J gene lost 6 bases, with 10 bases spanning the gap. CDR3 in DNA: TGCGCCAGCAGCCGTTCCAGTGATGAAAAACTGTTTTTT. It specifies CASSRSSDEKLFF.

V and J are TRBV7-2 and TRBJ2-7, with 7 positions matching TRBD1. The CDR3 consists of 13 residues. The ends lost 2 bases at V and 6 bases at J; junction bases unmatched: 4. Germline CDR1 is SGHTA and CDR2 is FQGNSA. In DNA form, the CDR3 reads TGTGCCAGCAGCTTATGGGACAGAAGCGAGCAGTACTTC. It translates to CASSLWDRSEQYF.

The CDR3 region is CASSITGTTEKLFF. In DNA, the CDR3 is TGTGCCAGTAGTATAACAGGGACGACTGAAAAACTGTTTTTT. This rearrangement joins TRBV19 to TRBJ1-4; possible D gene TRBD1, 6 bases. Germline CDR1 LNHDA, CDR2 SQIVND (reference sequence). The CDR3 is 14 residues long. Trimming stripped 2 bases from V and 7 bases from J, with 11 bases between.

V and J are TRBV6-5 and TRBJ1-2, with D uncertain. The CDR3 contains 13 residues. Per the germline V gene, CDR1 is MNHEY and CDR2 is SVGAGI. The ends were cut back, 2 bases at V and 6 bases at J, with 10 bases in the middle. DNA for the CDR3: TGTGCCAGCAGTTACGGAGACGGTCATGGCTACACCTTC. Its translation is CASSYGDGHGYTF.

The gene calls are TRBV7-9 and TRBJ1-2; possibly TRBD1 for D (5 bases). Germline CDR1 reads SEHNR; CDR2 reads FQNEAQ (reference sequence). There are 13 residues in the CDR3. V was shortened by 5 bases and J by 1 base, with 8 bases between the two germline ends. The CDR3 here is CASSATVNYGYTF. In DNA, the CDR3 is TGTGCCAGCAGCGCGACAGTTAACTATGGCTACACCTTC.

The gene calls are TRBV24-1 and TRBJ2-1; D remains ambiguous. This CDR3 spans 14 amino acids. Trimming stripped 2 bases from V and 10 bases from J, with 14 bases between. The V gene's germline CDR1 is KGHDR and CDR2 SFDVKD. The CDR3 region is CATSDSTPRKEQFF. CDR3 nucleotides: TGTGCCACCAGTGATTCAACCCCGCGGAAAGAGCAGTTCTTC.

This clone was counted a single time. The V call is TRBV28, the J call TRBJ2-2; 12 nucleotides agree with TRBD1. Germline V gives CDR1 MDHEN, CDR2 SYDVKM. The CDR3 length is 16 residues. Trimming took 6 bases from V and 7 from J; bases not matched to a gene: 9. The CDR3 spells CASRTGTGGAGGELFF. The CDR3 DNA reads as TGTGCCAGCAGGACCGGGACAGGGGGCGCCGGCGGGGAGCTGTTTTTT.

This clone occurred a few times. The rearrangement uses TRBV2 and TRBJ1-2, with D possibly TRBD1 on 5 matching bases. The CDR3 length is 12 residues. V dropped 5 bases and J dropped 9 bases, with 13 bases sitting between them. The germline CDR1 and CDR2 sequences are SNHLY and FYNNEI. As DNA, the CDR3 is TGTGCCAGCAGTTTGCGGGACTCACGCTACACCTTC. Residues: CASSLRDSRYTF.

This clone was seen a few times. The chain carries TRBV7-9 and TRBJ1-5; D perhaps matches TRBD1 (6 bases). Trimming removed 5 bases at V and 3 bases at J, with 11 bases between. The CDR3 has 14 residues. The germline CDR1 and CDR2 sequences are SEHNR and FQNEAQ (reference sequence). CDR3 nucleotide sequence: TGTGCCAGCAGCCCTCCAGGGGACAATCAGCCCCAGCATTTT. It translates to CASSPPGDNQPQHF.

V gene TRBV5-8 combines with J gene TRBJ1-4; the D gene is possibly TRBD1 (5 bases). CDR1 and CDR2 from the germline V gene are SGHTS and YDEGEE. There are 18 residues in the CDR3. V lost 4 bases, J lost 5 bases, and 24 bases lay in between. The CDR3 reads CASSVAGLFSGMNEKLFF. CDR3 coding DNA: TGTGCCAGCAGCGTCGCAGGGTTATTCTCTGGAATGAATGAAAAACTGTTTTTT.

V usage is TRBV7-9 and J usage is TRBJ1-1, with a tentative D call TRBD1 (6 bases). Trimming removed 5 bases at V and 0 bases at J, with 13 bases between. CDR3 length equals 15 residues. The germline V gene has CDR1 SEHNR and CDR2 FQNEAQ (reference sequence). This CDR3 is CASSDSDRMNTEAFF. CDR3 nucleotides: TGTGCCAGCAGCGACTCCGACAGGATGAACACTGAAGCTTTCTTT.

The chain has TRBV10-3 and TRBJ2-7; 8 bases map to TRBD2. The V gene end was trimmed by 4 bases and the J gene end by 6 bases; junction bases not matched to a gene: 8. Germline values: CDR1 ENHRY, CDR2 SYGVKD. There are 14 residues in the CDR3. CDR3 nucleotides: TGTGCCATCAGTGTAGGACTAGCATCATCCGAGCAGTACTTC. Translating gives CAISVGLASSEQYF.

This chain uses TRBV21-1 with TRBJ2-7; the D call TRBD1 from the table was never checked on the DNA. TRBV21-1 constitutes a pseudogene. The CDR3 is made up of 17 amino acids. The CDR3 DNA follows: TGTGCCAGCAGCAAAGGGGGCCCGGGACAGGCCAACTACGAGCAGTACTTC. Protein product: CASSKGGPGQANYEQYF.